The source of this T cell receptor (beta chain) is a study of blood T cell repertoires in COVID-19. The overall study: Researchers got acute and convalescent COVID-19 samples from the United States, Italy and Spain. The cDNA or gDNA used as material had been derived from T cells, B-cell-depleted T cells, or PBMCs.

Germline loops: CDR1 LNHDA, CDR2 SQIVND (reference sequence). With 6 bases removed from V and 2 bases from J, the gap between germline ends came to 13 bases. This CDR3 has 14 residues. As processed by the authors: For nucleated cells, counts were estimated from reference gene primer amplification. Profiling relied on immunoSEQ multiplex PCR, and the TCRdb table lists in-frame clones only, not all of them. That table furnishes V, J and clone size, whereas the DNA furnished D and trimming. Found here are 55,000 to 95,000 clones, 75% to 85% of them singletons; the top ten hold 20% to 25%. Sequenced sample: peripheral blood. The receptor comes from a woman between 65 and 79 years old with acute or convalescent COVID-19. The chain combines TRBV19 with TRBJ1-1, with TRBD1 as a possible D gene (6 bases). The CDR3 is CASSDRRRNTEAFF. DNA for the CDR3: TGTGCCAGTAGCGACAGGAGACGAAACACTGAAGCTTTCTTT. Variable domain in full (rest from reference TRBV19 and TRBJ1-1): DGGITQSPKYLFRKEGQNVTLSCEQNLNHDAMYWYRQDPGQGLRLIYYSQIVNDFQKGDIAEGYSVSREKKESFPLTVTSAQKNPTAFYLCASSDRRRNTEAFFGQGTRLTVV.